Included here is one TCR beta chain sequence, with context. The data stem from a study of T cells in narcolepsy. Produced via immunoSEQ multiplex PCR; TCRdb's table is partial and in-frame only. The sample lists about 17,000 clones; over 60% were seen once. This CDR3 contains 11 residues. CDR1 and CDR2 from the germline V gene are WSHSY and SAAADI. Deletions cut 2 bases from V and 4 bases from J, with 3 bases between. The chain carries TRBV10-2 and TRBJ2-7; D is unresolved. The sample comprised CD45RA- memory CD8+ T cells from PBMCs. This sequence was found in a human donor with narcolepsy. In nucleotides, the CDR3 is TGCGCCAGCAGTGAGGGGTACGAGCAGTACTTC. Protein sequence: CASSEGYEQYF.